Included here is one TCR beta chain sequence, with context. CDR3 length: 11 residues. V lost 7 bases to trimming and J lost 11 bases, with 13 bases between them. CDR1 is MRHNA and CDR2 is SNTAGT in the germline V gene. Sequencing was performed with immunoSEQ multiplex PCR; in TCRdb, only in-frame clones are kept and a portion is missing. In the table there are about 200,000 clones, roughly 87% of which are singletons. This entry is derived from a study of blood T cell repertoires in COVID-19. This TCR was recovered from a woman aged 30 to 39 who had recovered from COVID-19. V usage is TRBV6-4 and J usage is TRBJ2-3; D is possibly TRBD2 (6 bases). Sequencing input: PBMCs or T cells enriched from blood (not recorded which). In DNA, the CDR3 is TGTGCCAGCATGGGGGGACGCGAGCAGTATTTT. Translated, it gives CASMGGREQYF.